This T cell receptor (beta chain) was identified during a study of neurological immune-mediated disorders. Whole-study results and caveats: None of the CDR3 amino acid sequences of expanded clones recurred across subjects, suggesting private repertoires in all groups.

This clonotype was seen ten or more times. Its cognate antigen is unknown. Synthesis of cDNA used 5'RACE (with 10-nucleotide random UMIs). Sequencing runs each generated in excess of 180 million TCR-beta sequences derived from 15-18 subjects. TCRdb passed the 5' RACE reads through MiXCR, listing each CDR3 protein once. The table has about 84,000 distinct CDR3 sequences, about a tenth seen once; the top ten hold roughly 2%. The specimen sequenced was PBMCs. The clonotype was recovered from a man aged 40-49 years in good health.

Here the CDR3 reads CSASPLTGFYEQYF. CDR3 nucleotide sequence: TGCAGTGCTAGTCCCCTCACAGGGTTCTACGAGCAGTACTTC. This chain links TRBV20-1 with TRBJ2-7, with D possibly TRBD1 on 6 matching bases. The germline V gene encodes CDR1 DFQATT and CDR2 SNEGSKA (reference sequence). This CDR3 region has 14 residues. The germline V and J ends were trimmed by 3 bases and 3 bases, with 15 bases remaining between them.